The sequence of this TCR beta chain was determined in a study of shared clonotypes between healthy human individuals. CD8 cells classed as naive were CD45RO-negative and positively selected for CCR7, excluding terminally differentiated effector memory CD45RA+ cells. The assay was immunoSEQ multiplex PCR, and TCRdb's table has in-frame clones only and misses some. The sample lists some 1,900,000 clones; roughly 95% were seen once. J lost 5 bases, V lost 5 bases, and 5 bases had no gene match. CDR1 and CDR2 (germline): MGHRA, YSYEKL. This CDR3 spans 14 amino acids. The genes are TRBV4-1 and TRBJ2-7; TRBD1 matches at 11 bases. Input material: naive CD8+ T cells sorted from blood. This clonotype was sampled from a man younger than 35 in good health. CDR3 coding DNA: TGCGCCAGCAGCACCCGGACAGGGGGCAACGAGCAGTACTTC. Translation gives CASSTRTGGNEQYF.